One sample yielded the 28 T cell receptor beta chains listed below, sequenced in a study of T cells in localized non-small cell lung cancer. Profiling relied on immunoSEQ multiplex PCR, and the TCRdb table lists in-frame clones only, not all of them. Among 50,000 to 70,000 clones listed, roughly 76% were seen once. This specimen consisted of PBMCs, obtained before any cancer treatment. All receptors derive from a man aged 35 to 69 with stage II lung adenocarcinoma.

The chain is built from TRBV5-8 and TRBJ2-5, with no clear D. The V gene lost 0 bases and the J gene lost 2 bases, with 11 bases spanning the gap. This CDR3 is 15 amino acids long. Per germline, CDR1 SGHTS and CDR2 YDEGEE. In DNA form, the CDR3 reads TGTGCCAGCAGCTTGGGGTCCCTGTTTCAAGAGACCCAGTACTTC. It specifies CASSLGSLFQETQYF.

As DNA, the CDR3 is TGCGCCAGCAGCCAACTGGCCGGGACAGGATCTCTCTCCGAGCAGTACTTC. It specifies CASSQLAGTGSLSEQYF. The chain uses TRBV4-3 and TRBJ2-7; TRBD1 matches 8 bases. CDR1 and CDR2 from the germline V gene are LGHNA and YSLEER. CDR3 size: 17 residues. V was pared by 2 bases and J by 6 bases, with 15 bases of the junction left unmatched.

The rearrangement uses TRBV29-1 and TRBJ1-1; D not resolved. V was cut by 1 base and J by 11 bases, with 11 bases left in between. Germline lookup yields CDR1 SQVTM and CDR2 ANQGSEA. The CDR3 consists of 11 residues. CDR3: CSVEGSRGAFF. CDR3 coding DNA: TGCAGCGTTGAAGGAAGCCGAGGGGCTTTCTTT.

For the CDR3, the DNA is TGTGCCAGCAGCTTAAGGGGTCCCATGAACACTGAAGCTTTCTTT. Its protein product is CASSLRGPMNTEAFF. The V and J genes are TRBV7-2 and TRBJ1-1; perhaps TRBD1 as D (5 bases). From germline, CDR1 is SGHTA and CDR2 FQGNSA. V lost 2 bases to trimming and J lost 0 bases, with 10 bases between them. The CDR3 totals 15 residues.

V usage is TRBV9 and J usage is TRBJ2-2; 11 bases are shared with TRBD2. The CDR3 consists of 18 residues. Trimming removed 4 bases from V and 5 bases from J; junction bases left unmatched: 13. Per the germline V gene, CDR1 is SGDLS and CDR2 is YYNGEE. In DNA form, the CDR3 reads TGTGCCAGCAGCCCAAATCTCCTAGCGGGAGGTGGTACCGGGGAGCTGTTTTTT. Translating gives CASSPNLLAGGGTGELFF.

The CDR3 bases are TGTGCCAGCAGCTTAATTGGTACTAGCTTCAACAATGAGCAGTTCTTC. Translating gives CASSLIGTSFNNEQFF. J is TRBJ2-1 and V is TRBV11-3, with D perhaps matching TRBD2 (6 bases). Deletions cut 2 bases from V and 5 bases from J, with 16 bases between. Germline loops: CDR1 SGHNT, CDR2 YENEEA. This CDR3 contains 16 residues.

The chain combines TRBV15 with TRBJ1-4; D is unclear. This CDR3 is built from 15 residues. Germline loops: CDR1 LNHNV, CDR2 YYDKDF (reference sequence). The V and J ends lost 1 base and 7 bases respectively, with 13 bases between them. In DNA, the CDR3 is TGTGCCACCAGCAGAGGGAAAGGGCAGAGTGAAAAACTGTTTTTT. Translating it yields CATSRGKGQSEKLFF.

The chain recombines TRBV30 with TRBJ2-5; TRBD1 aligns across 8 bases. The V gene end was trimmed by 0 bases and the J gene end by 5 bases; junction bases not matched to a gene: 8. Germline V gene lookup returns CDR1 GTSNPN and CDR2 SVGIG (reference sequence). The CDR3 is 15 amino acids. The CDR3 spells CAWSVPGGSGETQYF. The CDR3 bases are TGTGCCTGGAGTGTACCAGGGGGCTCGGGGGAGACCCAGTACTTC.

CDR3: CAISESEGANYGYTF. The CDR3 nucleotides are TGTGCCATCAGTGAGTCAGAGGGGGCTAACTATGGCTACACCTTC. This chain joins TRBV10-3 and TRBJ1-2; TRBD1 is a possible D gene (6 bases). Per the germline V gene, CDR1 is ENHRY and CDR2 is SYGVKD. There are 15 residues in the CDR3. Trimming stripped 0 bases from V and 0 bases from J, with 8 bases between.

This chain links TRBV18 with TRBJ2-5; D is unresolved. CDR1 and CDR2 (germline): KGHSH, LQKENI. Trimming cost V 6 bases and J 5 bases, with 10 bases left between them. This CDR3 contains 12 residues. CDR3 sequence reads: CASSRIRETQYF. The CDR3 DNA sequence: TGTGCCAGCTCGCGGATTCGGGAGACCCAGTACTTC.

The chain carries TRBV4-2 and TRBJ2-1; D might be TRBD1 or TRBD2, each matching 5 bases. This CDR3 is 16 amino acids long. With 0 bases removed from V and 0 bases from J, the gap between germline ends came to 9 bases. Germline CDR1 LGHNA, CDR2 YNFKEQ. The CDR3 reads CASSQDWGSSYNEQFF. The CDR3 DNA is TGTGCCAGCAGCCAAGATTGGGGGAGCTCCTACAATGAGCAGTTCTTC.

This clone has ten or more counts. This chain links TRBV29-1 with TRBJ2-5, with 12 bases identical to TRBD2. J gave up 4 bases and V 3 bases, and 0 bases lay outside the gene matches. The CDR3 has 13 amino acids. Germline lookup yields CDR1 SQVTM and CDR2 ANQGSEA. The CDR3 loop is CSVEGLAGETQYF. Here the CDR3 DNA reads TGCAGCGTTGAGGGACTAGCGGGAGAGACCCAGTACTTC.

This clone appeared a single time. The genes are TRBV7-9 and TRBJ2-5, with 8 nucleotides matching TRBD2. Trimming at V came to 0 bases and at J to 4 bases, leaving 10 bases not matched to a gene. CDR1 and CDR2 from the germline V gene are SEHNR and FQNEAQ (reference sequence). This CDR3 has 17 amino acids. The CDR3 protein is CASSLASFGREVETQYF. CDR3 DNA: TGTGCCAGCAGCTTAGCCTCTTTCGGGAGGGAGGTAGAGACCCAGTACTTC.

J is TRBJ2-1 and V is TRBV7-2, with D possibly TRBD2 on 5 matching bases. The germline V gene encodes CDR1 SGHTA and CDR2 FQGNSA. The CDR3 spans 15 residues. Trimming shortened V by 5 bases and J by 4 bases, and 15 bases separated the two germline ends. CDR3 in DNA: TGTGCCAGCAGCCCTAGCTATTCGACTTACAATGAGCAGTTCTTC. This encodes CASSPSYSTYNEQFF.

This clone turned up a few times. The rearrangement links TRBV6-5 to TRBJ1-2, with 9 bases aligning to TRBD1. Germline loops: CDR1 MNHEY, CDR2 SVGAGI. The CDR3 has 14 residues. V was pared by 6 bases and J by 11 bases, with 13 bases of the junction left unmatched. CDR3 protein: CASSRNGQGSWYTF. DNA for the CDR3: TGTGCCAGCAGCCGCAACGGACAGGGGTCGTGGTACACCTTC.

This chain uses TRBV7-2 with TRBJ2-3; D tentatively reads TRBD1 or TRBD2 (5 bases each). Per germline, CDR1 SGHTA and CDR2 FQGNSA. CDR3 length: 14 residues. V dropped 1 base and J dropped 8 bases, with 13 bases sitting between them. Here the CDR3 reads CASSLDGAGGTQYF. The CDR3 DNA sequence: TGTGCCAGCAGCTTAGACGGGGCCGGCGGTACGCAGTATTTT.

In this sample, this clone turned up once. CDR3 region: CASSLQSLVYEQYF. Here the CDR3 DNA reads TGTGCCAGCAGCTTGCAAAGCCTGGTCTACGAGCAGTACTTC. This chain joins TRBV5-4 and TRBJ2-7, with unresolved D. V lost 1 base, J lost 3 bases, and 11 bases lay in between. Germline V gene data show CDR1 as SGHNT and CDR2 as YYREEE (reference sequence). This CDR3 is built from 14 residues.

This rearrangement joins TRBV30 to TRBJ1-1; tentatively, D is TRBD1 (5 bases). V gave up 4 bases and J gave up 1 base, with 13 bases separating them. From germline, CDR1 is GTSNPN and CDR2 SVGIG (reference sequence). The CDR3 sequence is 14 residues long. The CDR3 nucleotides are TGTGCCTGGAACCGCGGACACCCGAACACTGAAGCTTTCTTT. Translating it yields CAWNRGHPNTEAFF.

The chain uses TRBV7-6 and TRBJ2-7; 12 positions match TRBD2. The germline V gene encodes CDR1 SGHVS and CDR2 FNYEAQ. The CDR3 has 15 residues. Trimming took 5 bases from V and 2 from J; bases not matched to a gene: 4. This CDR3 reads CASSLSSGRAYEQYF. The CDR3 nucleotides read TGTGCCAGCAGCCTATCTAGCGGGAGGGCCTACGAGCAGTACTTC.

This CDR3 is CATSRELADLYNEQFF. In DNA form, the CDR3 reads TGTGCCACCAGCAGAGAGCTAGCGGACCTCTACAATGAGCAGTTCTTC. The chain recombines TRBV15 with TRBJ2-1; 7 nucleotides agree with TRBD2. This CDR3 spans 16 amino acids. Germline lookup yields CDR1 LNHNV and CDR2 YYDKDF (reference sequence). V dropped 0 bases and J dropped 3; count of bases not matched to a gene: 5.

This clone occurred once. The rearrangement uses TRBV29-1 and TRBJ2-3; TRBD2 agrees at 8 bases. Germline values: CDR1 SQVTM, CDR2 ANQGSEA. V was pared by 5 bases and J by 2 bases, with 15 bases of the junction left unmatched. The CDR3 covers 17 residues. This CDR3 is CSVNGRLSGGPTDTQYF. CDR3 DNA: TGCAGCGTTAACGGACGTCTAAGCGGGGGTCCCACAGATACGCAGTATTTT.

V gene TRBV9 combines with J gene TRBJ2-3, with TRBD2 matching over 14 bases. Germline V CDR1 and CDR2: SGDLS, YYNGEE. Losses at the gene ends were 0 bases for V and 5 bases for J; bases not matched to a gene: 14. The CDR3 covers 20 residues. CDR3 residues: CASSVVEGGIGTSGRDTQYF. As DNA, the CDR3 is TGTGCCAGCAGCGTAGTAGAAGGAGGTATCGGGACTAGCGGGAGAGATACGCAGTATTTT.

This chain joins TRBV7-2 and TRBJ2-7; TRBD1 or TRBD2 may be the D gene (5 bases each). CDR1 is SGHTA, CDR2 FQGNSA, per germline. Trimming left V 1 base short and J 2 bases short, with 15 bases between. The CDR3 extends over 16 amino acids. This CDR3 is CASSLDPGTLPYEQYF. DNA for the CDR3: TGTGCCAGCAGCTTAGACCCGGGGACCCTACCCTACGAGCAGTACTTC.

The gene calls are TRBV6-5 and TRBJ2-6; D is ambiguous. Trimming stripped 6 bases from V and 2 bases from J, with 5 bases between. Germline loops: CDR1 MNHEY, CDR2 SVGAGI. This CDR3 contains 13 residues. CDR3 bases: TGTGCCAGCAGAGGGACTGGGGCCAACGTCCTGACTTTC. Translated: CASRGTGANVLTF.

The chain employs TRBV4-1 and TRBJ2-3; no clear D gene. V was clipped by 0 bases and J by 2 bases, with 9 bases between them. The CDR3 sequence is 15 residues long. CDR1 and CDR2 (germline): MGHRA, YSYEKL. DNA for the CDR3: TGCGCCAGCAGCCAAGACGAGCGCCACACAGATACGCAGTATTTT. Its protein product is CASSQDERHTDTQYF.

The chain carries TRBV27 and TRBJ1-5, with 10 bases lining up with TRBD1. Germline CDR1 and CDR2: MNHEY and SMNVEV (reference sequence). The CDR3 is 18 residues long. Trimming at V came to 8 bases and at J to 1 base, leaving 14 bases not matched to a gene. CDR3 DNA: TGTGCCAGCCGTAAATGGGGACAGGGGAGCGTCAGCAATCAGCCCCAGCATTTT. As protein: CASRKWGQGSVSNQPQHF.

This chain uses TRBV6-5 with TRBJ2-7; a weak D match, TRBD2 (6 bases). V gave up 5 bases and J gave up 4 bases, with 15 bases separating them. Germline V CDR1 and CDR2: MNHEY, SVGAGI. This CDR3 region has 14 residues. The CDR3 sequence: CASSPRDWGYEQYF. The CDR3 DNA reads as TGTGCCAGCAGTCCCCGGGACTGGGGGTACGAGCAGTACTTC.

The rearrangement links TRBV6-5 to TRBJ2-4; D remains ambiguous. CDR3 length: 15 amino acids. CDR1 is MNHEY, CDR2 SVGAGI, per germline. Trimming pared 2 bases from V and 0 bases from J, leaving 8 bases between. The CDR3 DNA reads as TGTGCCAGCAGTTACGCAACTCTAGCCAAAAACATTCAGTACTTC. This sequence encodes CASSYATLAKNIQYF.